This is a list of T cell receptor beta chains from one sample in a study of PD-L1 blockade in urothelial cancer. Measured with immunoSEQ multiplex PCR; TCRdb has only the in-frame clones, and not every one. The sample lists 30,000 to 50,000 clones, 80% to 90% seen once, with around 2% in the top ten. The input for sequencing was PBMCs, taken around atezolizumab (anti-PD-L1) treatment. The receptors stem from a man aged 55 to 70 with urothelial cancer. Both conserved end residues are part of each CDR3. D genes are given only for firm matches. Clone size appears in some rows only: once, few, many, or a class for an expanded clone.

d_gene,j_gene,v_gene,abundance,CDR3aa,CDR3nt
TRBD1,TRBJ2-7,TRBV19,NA,CATLDRASYEQYF,TGTGCCACCTTGGACAGGGCTTCCTACGAGCAGTACTTC
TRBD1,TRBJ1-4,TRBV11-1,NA,CASTTGQADEKLFF,TGTGCCAGCACTACGGGACAGGCTGATGAAAAACTGTTTTTT
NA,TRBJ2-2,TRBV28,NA,CASSSVAAGELFF,TGTGCCAGCAGTTCCGTGGCGGCCGGGGAGCTGTTTTTT
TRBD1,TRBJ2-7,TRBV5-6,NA,CASSWTGAFYEQYF,TGTGCCAGCAGCTGGACAGGGGCCTTCTACGAGCAGTACTTC
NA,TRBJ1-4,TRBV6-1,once,CASNPREINEKLFF,TGTGCCAGCAACCCACGGGAGATTAATGAAAAACTGTTTTTT
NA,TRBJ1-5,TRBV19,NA,CASSITADANQPQHF,TGTGCCAGTAGTATCACTGCTGATGCCAATCAGCCCCAGCATTTT
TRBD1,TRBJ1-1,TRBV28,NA,CASGTVMNTEAFF,TGTGCCAGCGGGACAGTCATGAACACTGAAGCTTTCTTT
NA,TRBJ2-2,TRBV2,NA,CASRLGDFTGELFF,TGTGCCAGCAGGCTAGGAGACTTCACCGGGGAGCTGTTTTTT
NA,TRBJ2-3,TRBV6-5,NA,CASSSGLTGSIDTQYF,TGTGCCAGCAGTTCCGGACTTACTGGTTCGATTGATACGCAGTATTTT
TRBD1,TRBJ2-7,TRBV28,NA,CASSPGQGLEQYF,TGTGCCAGCAGTCCAGGACAGGGCCTCGAGCAGTACTTC
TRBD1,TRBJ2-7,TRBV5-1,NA,CASSREWDRDYEQYF,TGCGCCAGCAGCCGGGAATGGGACAGGGACTACGAGCAGTACTTC
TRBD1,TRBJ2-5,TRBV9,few,CASSVETGEETQYF,TGTGCCAGCAGCGTAGAGACAGGGGAAGAGACCCAGTACTTC
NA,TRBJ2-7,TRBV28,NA,CASSLSQGWAGEQYF,TGTGCCAGCAGTTTATCACAGGGCTGGGCCGGGGAGCAGTACTTC
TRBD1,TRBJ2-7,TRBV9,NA,CASSVRDSTEYEQYF,TGTGCCAGCAGCGTACGGGACAGTACAGAATACGAGCAGTACTTC
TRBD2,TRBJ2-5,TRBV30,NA,CAWSSLAGGPGETQYF,TGTGCCTGGAGTTCGCTAGCGGGAGGGCCGGGAGAGACCCAGTACTTC
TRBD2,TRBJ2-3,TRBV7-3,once,CASSSGLAGGSSSTDTQYF,TGTGCCAGCAGCTCGGGACTAGCGGGAGGAAGCTCTAGCACAGATACGCAGTATTTT
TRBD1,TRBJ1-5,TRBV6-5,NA,CASSRTGGNQPQHF,TGTGCCAGCAGCAGGACAGGGGGCAATCAGCCCCAGCATTTT
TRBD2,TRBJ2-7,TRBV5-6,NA,CASSLGGRSPYEQYF,TGTGCCAGCAGCTTGGGCGGGAGGTCCCCCTACGAGCAGTACTTC
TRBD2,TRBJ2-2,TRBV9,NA,CASSLLGLAAGNTGELFF,TGTGCCAGCAGCCTCCTGGGACTAGCGGCTGGCAACACCGGGGAGCTGTTTTTT
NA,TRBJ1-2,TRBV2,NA,CASSDPGEAGGYTF,TGTGCCAGCAGTGATCCCGGGGAGGCGGGTGGCTACACCTTC
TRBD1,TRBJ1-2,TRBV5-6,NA,CASSFQGDYGYTF,TGTGCCAGCAGCTTCCAGGGGGACTATGGCTACACCTTC
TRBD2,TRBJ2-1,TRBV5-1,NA,CASSYPGGELSNEQFF,TGCGCCAGCAGCTATCCGGGGGGGGAACTCTCAAATGAGCAGTTCTTC
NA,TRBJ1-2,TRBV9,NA,CASSVASGTLYGYTF,TGTGCCAGCAGCGTAGCCTCCGGGACATTATATGGCTACACCTTC
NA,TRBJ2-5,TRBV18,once,CASSPPAQETQYF,TGTGCCAGCTCACCACCGGCCCAAGAGACCCAGTACTTC
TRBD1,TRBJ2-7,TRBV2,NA,CASSEGALTYEQYF,TGTGCCAGCAGCGAGGGGGCTCTTACCTACGAGCAGTACTTC
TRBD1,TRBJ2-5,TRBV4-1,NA,CASSQGQGPGGPETQYF,TGCGCCAGCAGCCAAGGACAGGGGCCCGGGGGCCCGGAGACCCAGTACTTC
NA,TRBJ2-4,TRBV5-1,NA,CASSADRKNIQYF,TGCGCCAGCAGCGCGGACAGAAAAAACATTCAGTACTTC
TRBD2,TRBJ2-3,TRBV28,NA,CASSYLSGTSGVTSTDTQYF,TGTGCCAGCAGTTACCTGTCCGGGACTAGCGGGGTTACTAGCACAGATACGCAGTATTTT
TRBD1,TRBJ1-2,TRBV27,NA,CASSSRTGGITNYGYTF,TGTGCCAGCAGTTCCAGGACAGGGGGGATCACGAACTATGGCTACACCTTC
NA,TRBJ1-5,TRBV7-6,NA,CASSLGGGERNQPQHF,TGTGCCAGCAGCTTAGGGGGCGGGGAGCGCAATCAGCCCCAGCATTTT
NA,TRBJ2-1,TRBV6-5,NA,CASSYLGGYNEQFF,TGTGCCAGCAGTTACCTGGGGGGTTACAATGAGCAGTTCTTC
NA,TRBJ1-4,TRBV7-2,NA,CASGRGAGEKLFF,TGTGCCAGCGGGAGGGGTGCCGGAGAAAAACTGTTTTTT
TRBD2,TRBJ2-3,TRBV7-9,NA,CASSLTSGYPDTQYF,TGTGCCAGCAGCTTGACTAGCGGGTACCCAGATACGCAGTATTTT
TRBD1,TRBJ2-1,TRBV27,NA,CASSRRPRGRGGEQFF,TGTGCCAGCAGTCGCCGTCCCAGGGGGCGCGGTGGTGAGCAGTTCTTC
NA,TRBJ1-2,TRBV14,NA,CASSQDSYGYTF,TGTGCCAGCAGCCAAGATAGCTATGGCTACACCTTC
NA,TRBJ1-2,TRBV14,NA,CASSQVVGGRGGYTF,TGTGCCAGCAGCCAAGTCGTTGGGGGCCGGGGTGGCTACACCTTC
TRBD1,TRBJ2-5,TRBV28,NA,CASTPPGQPAGTQYF,TGTGCCAGCACCCCGCCGGGACAGCCGGCGGGTACCCAGTACTTC
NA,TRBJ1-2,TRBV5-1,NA,CASSQTPSYGYTF,TGCGCCAGCTCGCAGACTCCAAGCTATGGCTACACCTTC
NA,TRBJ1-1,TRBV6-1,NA,CASSEQGWRTEAFF,TGTGCCAGCAGTGAGCAGGGGTGGAGGACTGAAGCTTTCTTT
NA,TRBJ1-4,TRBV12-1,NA,CASSFPPIRATNEKLFF,TGTGCCAGCAGCTTTCCCCCCATCAGGGCAACTAATGAAAAACTGTTTTTT